The clone carrying this T cell receptor (beta chain) occurred many times. Its target is unknown. The CDR3 length is 20 residues. With 8 bases clipped from V and 0 bases from J, the junction kept 19 bases outside the gene matches. Germline lookup yields CDR1 SQVTM and CDR2 ANQGSEA. Quantitative 5'-RACE with molecular barcodes generated TCR beta libraries. TCRdb ran MiXCR on the 5' RACE reads and lists one entry per CDR3 protein. The table includes about 190,000 distinct CDR3 sequences, roughly 13% detected once. This record comes from a study of CD8 T cells in ankylosing spondylitis. Study-level findings and limits: Blood of patients with ankylosing spondylitis appeared to be characterized by a TCR beta motif of several highly homologous variants.

V gene TRBV29-1 combines with J gene TRBJ2-1; 13 bases are a match to TRBD2. The sample taken for sequencing was blood, either unsorted or a sorted T cell fraction (not recorded which). The TCR was taken from a female donor with ankylosing spondylitis or in good health (not recorded which). The chain's CDR3 is CSFDPNIGGLAGYSYNEQFF. The CDR3 DNA follows: TGCAGCTTCGATCCTAATATCGGGGGACTAGCGGGATACTCCTACAATGAGCAGTTCTTC.